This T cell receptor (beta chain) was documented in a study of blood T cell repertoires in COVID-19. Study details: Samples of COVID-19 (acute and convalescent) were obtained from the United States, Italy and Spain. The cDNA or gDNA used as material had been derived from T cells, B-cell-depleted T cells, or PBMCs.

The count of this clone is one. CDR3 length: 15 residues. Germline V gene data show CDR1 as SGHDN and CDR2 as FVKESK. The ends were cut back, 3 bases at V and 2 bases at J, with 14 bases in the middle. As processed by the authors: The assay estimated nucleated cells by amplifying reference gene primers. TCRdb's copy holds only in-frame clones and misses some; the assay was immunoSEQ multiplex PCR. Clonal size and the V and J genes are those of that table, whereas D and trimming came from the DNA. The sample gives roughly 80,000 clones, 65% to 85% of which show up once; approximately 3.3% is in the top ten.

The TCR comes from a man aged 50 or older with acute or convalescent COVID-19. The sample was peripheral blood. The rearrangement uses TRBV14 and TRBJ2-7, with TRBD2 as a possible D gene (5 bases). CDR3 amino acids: CASSHSSRRAYEQYF. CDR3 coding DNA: TGTGCCAGCAGCCACTCTAGCCGTAGGGCCTACGAGCAGTACTTC.